Sequencing of this TCR beta chain was carried out in a study of T cell changes during pregnancy in multiple sclerosis. Profiling relied on immunoSEQ multiplex PCR, and the TCRdb table lists in-frame clones only, not all of them. The sample comprises around 79,000 clones, around nine tenths of which are singletons, and under 0.6% rests with the top ten. This CDR3 is 14 amino acids long. V was cut by 0 bases and J by 8 bases, with 11 bases left in between. Looked up from germline, CDR1 is SGDLS and CDR2 is YYNGEE. The chain is built from TRBV9 and TRBJ1-4; no definite D call. This specimen was CD4+ T cells from peripheral blood mononuclear cells, taken in the second trimester of pregnancy. The clonotype originates from a female donor with multiple sclerosis, enrolled in a pregnancy study. The CDR3 region is CASSVVARGEKLFF. The DNA for the CDR3 is TGTGCCAGCAGCGTAGTGGCTCGAGGGGAAAAACTGTTTTTT.